Listed below are T cell receptor beta chains from one sample, sequenced in a study of beta chain features in type 1 diabetes. Generated by immunoSEQ multiplex PCR, the TCRdb table keeps only in-frame clones and is missing some. Among 140,000 to 150,000 clones listed, roughly 48% were seen once. Specimen: Tregs from blood. These TCRs come from a man aged 18-30 years in good health. CDR3s include the opening cysteine and the closing phenylalanine or tryptophan. A D gene is named only where the DNA matches it firmly. Part of the rows lack a size; the others show once, few, many or a class for expanded clones.

v_gene	j_gene	abundance	d_gene	CDR3aa	CDR3nt
TRBV19	TRBJ2-2	.	TRBD1	CASSIRTGDAGELFF	TGTGCCAGTAGTATTCGGACAGGGGACGCCGGGGAGCTGTTTTTT
TRBV11-2	TRBJ1-4	.	.	CASSTRRSPNEKLFF	TGTGCCAGCAGCACCCGACGGAGTCCCAATGAAAAACTGTTTTTT
TRBV27	TRBJ2-1	.	TRBD2	CASRVRTSVEQFF	TGTGCCAGCAGAGTAAGGACTAGCGTTGAGCAGTTCTTC
TRBV19	TRBJ2-7	.	.	CASSIAAGPPYEQYF	TGTGCCAGTAGTATAGCGGCGGGGCCTCCCTACGAGCAGTACTTC
TRBV2	TRBJ2-7	.	.	CASSDDRTYEQYF	TGTGCCAGCAGTGATGACAGGACCTACGAGCAGTACTTC
TRBV4-2	TRBJ1-1	.	.	CASSQGDSNTEAFF	TGTGCCAGCAGCCAGGGGGACTCGAACACTGAAGCTTTCTTT
TRBV6-5	TRBJ2-3	.	.	CASKQTSTDTQYF	TGTGCCAGTAAGCAGACTAGCACAGATACGCAGTATTTT
TRBV2	TRBJ2-2	.	TRBD1	CASNERQGARGELFF	TGTGCCAGCAATGAAAGACAGGGGGCGCGTGGGGAGCTGTTTTTT
TRBV5-1	TRBJ2-7	few	TRBD1	CASSSGQESSYEQYF	TGCGCCAGCAGCTCAGGACAGGAGAGCTCCTACGAGCAGTACTTC
TRBV6-6	TRBJ1-2	.	TRBD1	CASNRQGAYYGYTF	TGTGCCAGCAATCGACAGGGGGCATACTATGGCTACACCTTC
TRBV5-1	TRBJ1-1	.	TRBD1	CASQGQTHEAFF	TGCGCCAGTCAGGGACAGACGCATGAAGCTTTCTTT
TRBV4-2	TRBJ2-6	.	.	CASSQDRGTGANVLTF	TGTGCCAGCAGCCAAGATAGGGGAACTGGGGCCAACGTCCTGACTTTC
TRBV28	TRBJ1-4	.	TRBD1	CASRVRTGGNEKLFF	TGTGCCAGCAGAGTCCGGACAGGCGGTAATGAAAAACTGTTTTTT
TRBV19	TRBJ2-1	.	.	CASSWRYEQFF	TGTGCCAGTAGCTGGCGGTATGAGCAGTTCTTC
TRBV27	TRBJ1-1	.	TRBD1	CASGRQGARTEAFF	TGTGCCAGCGGGCGACAGGGGGCAAGAACTGAAGCTTTCTTT
TRBV28	TRBJ2-5	once	.	CASSPGKRETQYF	TGTGCCAGCAGCCCCGGGAAGAGAGAGACCCAGTACTTC
TRBV15	TRBJ1-1	.	TRBD1	CATTRTGFYGEAFF	TGTGCCACCACCCGGACAGGGTTTTACGGAGAAGCTTTCTTT
TRBV5-1	TRBJ2-2	few	TRBD1	CASSLLTGLSGELFF	TGCGCCAGCAGCTTGCTGACAGGGCTATCCGGGGAGCTGTTTTTT
TRBV10-3	TRBJ1-1	few	.	CAISGRTEAFF	TGTGCCATCAGCGGGAGGACTGAAGCTTTCTTT
TRBV11-2	TRBJ2-7	few	.	CASSLAYEQYF	TGTGCCAGCAGCTTAGCGTACGAGCAGTACTTC
TRBV7-2	TRBJ1-2	.	.	CASSLDPASGASGYTF	TGTGCCAGCAGCTTAGATCCCGCCAGTGGGGCCTCTGGCTACACCTTC
TRBV4-3	TRBJ1-5	.	TRBD1	CASSQVIWTGGPQPQHF	TGCGCCAGCAGCCAAGTCATCTGGACAGGGGGGCCTCAGCCCCAGCATTTT
TRBV10-3	TRBJ2-3	.	TRBD2	CAIRLRGGGTDTQYF	TGTGCCATCAGACTTAGGGGAGGGGGCACAGATACGCAGTATTTT
TRBV5-1	TRBJ2-3	.	TRBD2	CASSSSGRADTDTQYF	TGCGCCAGCAGCTCTAGCGGGAGGGCCGACACAGATACGCAGTATTTT
TRBV30	TRBJ2-3	.	.	CAWSVSGDTQYF	TGTGCCTGGAGTGTGTCGGGGGATACGCAGTATTTT
TRBV7-9	TRBJ1-3	few	TRBD1	CASSDGTDSGNTIYF	TGTGCCAGCAGCGATGGGACAGACTCTGGAAACACCATATATTTT
TRBV6-5	TRBJ1-1	few	.	CASSYGAQIGAFF	TGTGCCAGCAGTTACGGGGCCCAGATCGGGGCTTTCTTT
TRBV28	TRBJ2-7	once	TRBD2	CASSELAASSYEQYF	TGTGCCAGCAGTGAGCTAGCGGCGAGCTCCTACGAGCAGTACTTC
TRBV5-6	TRBJ2-5	few	.	CASSLVGAQETQYF	TGTGCCAGCAGCTTGGTGGGGGCGCAAGAGACCCAGTACTTC
TRBV4-1	TRBJ2-7	.	.	CASSLSSARIYEQYF	TGCGCCAGCAGCCTTAGTTCAGCGCGTATTTACGAGCAGTACTTC
TRBV4-3	TRBJ1-3	few	.	CASSQSGVGVSGNTIYF	TGCGCCAGCAGCCAATCTGGAGTAGGAGTTTCTGGAAACACCATATATTTT
TRBV27	TRBJ2-7	few	TRBD1	CASSFLGQGEDEQYF	TGTGCCAGCAGTTTTCTGGGACAGGGGGAGGACGAGCAGTACTTC
TRBV7-2	TRBJ2-7	.	.	CASSSSRYEQYF	TGTGCCAGCAGCTCTTCTCGCTACGAGCAGTACTTC
TRBV5-1	TRBJ1-5	.	.	CASSLDGYSNQPQHF	TGCGCCAGCAGCTTGGACGGGTATAGCAATCAGCCCCAGCATTTT
TRBV15	TRBJ2-3	.	TRBD2	CATSSSGRGYDTQYF	TGTGCCACCAGCAGCTCAGGGAGGGGATACGATACGCAGTATTTT
TRBV7-9	TRBJ2-7	few	.	CASSFEESYEQYF	TGTGCCAGCAGCTTCGAAGAGTCCTACGAGCAGTACTTC
TRBV7-2	TRBJ2-2	.	.	CASSVAGYTGELFF	TGTGCCAGCAGCGTCGCAGGTTACACCGGGGAGCTGTTTTTT
TRBV2	TRBJ2-7	.	TRBD1	CASRADRGGEQYF	TGTGCCAGCAGAGCCGACAGGGGAGGCGAGCAGTACTTC
TRBV11-2	TRBJ2-4	.	.	CASSLAPAIVNIQYF	TGTGCCAGCAGCTTAGCTCCAGCGATTGTGAACATTCAGTACTTC
TRBV10-3	TRBJ1-1	once	TRBD1	CAIIVNRGLNTEAFF	TGTGCCATCATTGTCAACAGGGGGTTGAACACTGAAGCTTTCTTT
TRBV30	TRBJ2-7	.	TRBD1	CAWSQGQGHEQYF	TGTGCCTGGAGCCAGGGACAGGGCCACGAGCAGTACTTC
TRBV7-2	TRBJ2-1	few	TRBD1	CASSPQGTGNEQFF	TGTGCCAGCAGCCCACAGGGGACAGGCAATGAGCAGTTCTTC
TRBV7-9	TRBJ1-1	.	TRBD1	CASSPNPGQGANTEAFF	TGTGCCAGCAGCCCCAACCCAGGACAGGGGGCAAACACTGAAGCTTTCTTT
TRBV11-3	TRBJ1-6	few	.	CASSPGDRSPLHF	TGTGCCAGCAGCCCTGGAGATCGTTCACCCCTCCACTTT
TRBV7-9	TRBJ2-7	.	.	CASSPSGGSYEQYF	TGTGCCAGCAGCCCCAGTGGTGGGAGCTACGAGCAGTACTTC
TRBV5-4	TRBJ1-1	.	.	CASSSGVSGITEAFF	TGTGCCAGCAGCTCCGGGGTGTCGGGGATCACTGAAGCTTTCTTT
TRBV7-2	TRBJ1-6	.	.	CASSPDLAAVPNSPLHF	TGTGCCAGCAGCCCAGACTTGGCCGCGGTGCCGAATTCACCCCTCCACTTT
TRBV9	TRBJ2-7	.	TRBD2	CASSAGGASYEQYF	TGTGCCAGCAGCGCCGGGGGGGCGTCCTACGAGCAGTACTTC
TRBV6-5	TRBJ2-1	.	TRBD2	CASRLAGGPNEQFF	TGTGCCAGCAGACTAGCGGGAGGGCCCAATGAGCAGTTCTTC